The 21 T cell receptor beta chains below all came from one sample that was sequenced in a study of T cells in Graves' hyperthyroidism and ophthalmopathy. The CDR3 regions of TCR beta were amplified from RNA transcripts. The primer set for the first-round RT-PCR of the TCR CDR3 was HTBI. TCRdb analysed the multiplex PCR reads with MiXCR anew, one entry per CDR3 protein. The repertoire holds about 350,000 distinct CDR3 sequences, roughly 14% seen once, with 20% to 25% in the top ten. What was sequenced was blood. All receptors come from a woman in her twenties or thirties with Graves' hyperthyroidism.

This rearrangement joins TRBV29-1 to TRBJ1-1, with 9 bases lining up with TRBD1. Germline V CDR1 and CDR2: SQVTM, ANQGSEA. Losses at the gene ends were 6 bases for V and 9 bases for J; bases not matched to a gene: 17. The length of the CDR3 is 15 residues. CDR3 in amino acids: CSVHDRGLGLVKAFF. The CDR3 DNA sequence: TGCAGCGTCCACGACAGGGGGTTGGGGCTAGTGAAAGCTTTCTTT.

This clonotype occurred many times. V gene TRBV10-3 combines with J gene TRBJ1-1; no firm D call. CDR3 size: 14 residues. The V gene lost 7 bases and the J gene lost 2 bases, with 14 bases spanning the gap. Germline loops: CDR1 ENHRY, CDR2 SYGVKD. DNA of the CDR3: TGTGCCATCACGGCCGTTTACGGAAACACTGAAGCTTTCTTT. It codes for CAITAVYGNTEAFF.

This clonotype was counted a few times. The V call is TRBV19, the J call TRBJ2-1; D may be TRBD1 or TRBD2 (7 bases each). Germline loops: CDR1 LNHDA, CDR2 SQIVND (reference sequence). The CDR3 has 18 amino acids. V was shortened by 5 bases and J by 1 base, with 21 bases between the two germline ends. CDR3 DNA: TGTGCCAGTAGTCGGAGGGGGCGACAAGCGGGATCCTACAATGAGCAGTTCTTC. This encodes CASSRRGRQAGSYNEQFF.

This clonotype appeared many times. V and J are TRBV6-4 and TRBJ2-6; D remains unclear. The length of the CDR3 is 15 residues. The V and J ends lost 3 bases and 0 bases respectively, with 6 bases between them. Germline V CDR1 and CDR2: MRHNA, SNTAGT. In DNA, the CDR3 is TGTGCCAGCAGTGAAGCTTACTCTGGGGCCAACGTCCTGACTTTC. This translates into CASSEAYSGANVLTF.

The chain joins TRBV28 to TRBJ1-1; tentatively, D is TRBD1 (5 bases). The CDR3 extends over 13 amino acids. Germline V gene sequence: CDR1 MDHEN, CDR2 SYDVKM. Trimming shortened V by 4 bases and J by 6 bases, and 12 bases separated the two germline ends. The CDR3 DNA sequence: TGTGCCAGCAGTTGGGACTTGCAATCTGAAGCTTTCTTT. This gives the protein CASSWDLQSEAFF.

This clonotype showed up just a few times. This chain joins TRBV7-9 and TRBJ1-1; D is possibly TRBD1 (5 bases). CDR1 and CDR2 (germline): SEHNR, FQNEAQ (reference sequence). The V end was cut by 4 bases, the J end by 6 bases, with 24 bases between. This CDR3 region has 17 residues. CDR3 coding DNA: TGTGCCAGCAGCTCTCAGAGGGGCTTGGGGTCTCGGGCTGAAGCTTTCTTT. Protein product: CASSSQRGLGSRAEAFF.

The sample holds a few counts of this clonotype. V usage is TRBV7-9 and J usage is TRBJ1-5; D is undetermined. V was trimmed by 6 bases and J by 4 bases, leaving 10 bases between them. The germline CDR1 and CDR2 sequences are SEHNR and FQNEAQ (reference sequence). The CDR3 loop spans 13 amino acids. Here the CDR3 reads CASSPGVNQPQHF. The CDR3 region has the DNA TGTGCCAGCAGTCCCGGAGTAAATCAGCCCCAGCATTTT.

This clonotype was recorded at least ten times. V usage is TRBV4-3 and J usage is TRBJ2-1, with 8 bases fitting TRBD2. Looked up from germline, CDR1 is LGHNA and CDR2 is YSLEER. V dropped 0 bases and J dropped 0; count of bases not matched to a gene: 1. The CDR3 runs 16 residues. Written as DNA, the CDR3 is TGCGCCAGCAGCCAAGATCTAGCGGGCTCCTACAATGAGCAGTTCTTC. This encodes CASSQDLAGSYNEQFF.

This chain connects TRBV18 to TRBJ2-5, with D unresolved. Germline CDR1 KGHSH, CDR2 LQKENI. The CDR3 covers 13 residues. V dropped 3 bases and J dropped 4 bases, with 9 bases sitting between them. The CDR3 nucleotides are TGTGCCAGCTCACCGGACCACCTAGAGACCCAGTACTTC. Translating it yields CASSPDHLETQYF.

CDR3 residues: CASSYAGTSGKQYF. CDR3 DNA sequence: TGTGCCAGCAGTTATGCGGGGACTAGCGGGAAGCAGTACTTC. The gene calls are TRBV6-1 and TRBJ2-7; the match to TRBD2 covers 13 bases. The CDR3 is 14 amino acids. In germline, CDR1 is MNHNS, CDR2 SASEGT. Losses at the gene ends were 5 bases for V and 8 bases for J; bases not matched to a gene: 6.

A few counts support this clonotype. This rearrangement joins TRBV3-1 to TRBJ2-5; D is uncertain. The V end was cut by 1 base, the J end by 5 bases, with 14 bases between. The V gene's germline CDR1 is LGHDT and CDR2 YNNKEL (reference sequence). There are 15 residues in the CDR3. CDR3 bases: TGTGCCAGCAGCCAAGTAGACCTCCCCGGGGAGACCCAGTACTTC. Amino acid sequence: CASSQVDLPGETQYF.

This clonotype was counted only a few times. The chain has TRBV5-4 and TRBJ2-1; D unclear. The CDR3 consists of 13 residues. Trimming stripped 2 bases from V and 8 bases from J, with 11 bases between. The germline CDR1 and CDR2 sequences are SGHNT and YYREEE (reference sequence). The CDR3 sequence: CASSLTPAHEQFF. The CDR3 DNA reads TGTGCCAGCAGCTTAACCCCGGCGCATGAGCAGTTCTTC.

This chain uses TRBV7-6 with TRBJ2-1; no clear D. Germline V gene sequence: CDR1 SGHVS, CDR2 FNYEAQ. The CDR3 has 15 residues. Between the trimmed V and J ends, which lost 5 bases and 5 bases, there was a span of 16 bases. CDR3 nucleotide sequence: TGTGCCAGCAGCCCCCCCGGTCCGCGGAACAATGAGCAGTTCTTC. It codes for CASSPPGPRNNEQFF.

The chain uses TRBV28 and TRBJ1-2; TRBD1 might be the D (5 bases). Germline V CDR1 and CDR2: MDHEN, SYDVKM. V shed 3 bases and J shed 1 base, with 12 bases lying between them. The CDR3 runs to 15 residues. The CDR3, as DNA: TGTGCCAGCAGTTTTACCGGAGGGGATAACTATGGCTACACCTTC. It codes for CASSFTGGDNYGYTF.

This clonotype was seen many times. The genes are TRBV20-1 and TRBJ2-3; TRBD1 matches 9 bases. V gave up 2 bases and J gave up 6 bases; unmatched junction bases: 9. Germline V gives CDR1 DFQATT, CDR2 SNEGSKA (reference sequence). CDR3 length: 15 residues. CDR3 DNA sequence: TGCAGTGCTAGATCCCGGGACAGGGTTAGGGATACGCAGTATTTT. It is translated as CSARSRDRVRDTQYF.

The chain employs TRBV29-1 and TRBJ1-4; 7 positions agree with TRBD1. There are 13 residues in the CDR3. Germline V gene lookup returns CDR1 SQVTM and CDR2 ANQGSEA. With V trimmed by 8 bases and J by 8 bases, 11 bases remained unmatched. DNA of the CDR3: TGCAGCACACGGACAGGCGACGGGGAAAAACTGTTTTTT. This gives the protein CSTRTGDGEKLFF.

This clonotype came up a few times. V and J are TRBV7-2 and TRBJ2-6; a weak D match, TRBD1 (7 bases). The CDR3 consists of 15 residues. V was cut by 5 bases and J by 4 bases, with 12 bases left in between. Germline assignment: CDR1 SGHTA and CDR2 FQGNSA. Here the CDR3 DNA reads TGTGCCAGCAGCGAGGGGGCGGGAGGGGCCAACGTCCTGACTTTC. Translating gives CASSEGAGGANVLTF. Supplemented by reference TRBV7-2 and TRBJ2-6, the full variable domain reads GAGVSQSPSNKVTEKGKDVELRCDPISGHTALYWYRQSLGQGLEFLIYFQGNSAPDKSGLPSDRFSAERTGGSVSTLTIQRTQQEDSAVYLCASSEGAGGANVLTFGAGSRLTVL.

The rearrangement joins TRBV28 to TRBJ2-7; 7 bases map to TRBD2. The CDR3 has 12 amino acids. The germline gives CDR1 MDHEN, CDR2 SYDVKM. The V and J ends lost 5 bases and 9 bases, in that order; junction bases with no gene match: 7. Here the CDR3 DNA reads TGTGCCAGCAGTCCCCCAGGGAGGGTGCAGTACTTC. It is translated as CASSPPGRVQYF.

At least ten counts were recorded for this clonotype. This chain links TRBV27 with TRBJ2-7; TRBD1 aligns across 7 bases. V was clipped by 5 bases and J by 5 bases; unmatched bases: 9. Germline V CDR1 and CDR2: MNHEY, SMNVEV (reference sequence). CDR3 length: 14 amino acids. CDR3 coding DNA: TGTGCCAGCAGTCCCTACGACAGGGTGCACGAGCAGTACTTC. Its translation: CASSPYDRVHEQYF.

On this clonotype: This sequence may be a read error, since a much larger clone differs from it by one base. V is TRBV30 and J is TRBJ2-7, with D perhaps TRBD2 (5 bases). V was clipped by 4 bases and J by 0 bases, with 13 bases between them. The V gene's germline CDR1 is GTSNPN and CDR2 SVGIG (reference sequence). The CDR3 totals 14 residues. CDR3 nucleotide sequence: TGTGCCTGGAAAGCGGAGTTGAGCTCCTACGAGCAGTACTTC. It specifies CAWKAELSSYEQYF.

The CDR3 nucleotides read TGTGCCAGCAGTTTATACAGCGGGAACACCGGGGAGCTGTTTTTT. Translation gives CASSLYSGNTGELFF. V usage is TRBV27 and J usage is TRBJ2-2; possible D gene TRBD2, 5 bases. The CDR3 runs 15 residues. The germline V and J ends were trimmed by 1 base and 1 base, with 7 bases remaining between them. The germline CDR1 and CDR2 sequences are MNHEY and SMNVEV (reference sequence).